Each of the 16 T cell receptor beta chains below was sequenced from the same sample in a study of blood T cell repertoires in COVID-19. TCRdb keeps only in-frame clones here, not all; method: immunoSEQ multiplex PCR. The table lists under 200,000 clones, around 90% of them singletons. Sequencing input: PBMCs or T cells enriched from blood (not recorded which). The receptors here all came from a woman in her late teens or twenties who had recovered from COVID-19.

The CDR3 loop is CASSLVPQGPYEQYF. In DNA, the CDR3 is TGTGCCAGCAGCTTAGTCCCGCAGGGCCCCTACGAGCAGTACTTC. The V gene is TRBV11-2, the J gene TRBJ2-7; tentative D call: TRBD1 (5 bases). V shed 1 base and J shed 2 bases, with 12 bases lying between them. The V gene's germline CDR1 is SGHAT and CDR2 FQNNGV. The CDR3 totals 15 residues.

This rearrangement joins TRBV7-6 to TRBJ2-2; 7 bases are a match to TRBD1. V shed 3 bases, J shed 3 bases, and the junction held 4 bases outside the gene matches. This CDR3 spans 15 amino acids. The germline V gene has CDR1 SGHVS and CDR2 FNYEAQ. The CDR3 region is CASSFWQGDTGELFF. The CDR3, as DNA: TGTGCCAGCAGCTTTTGGCAGGGGGACACCGGGGAGCTGTTTTTT.

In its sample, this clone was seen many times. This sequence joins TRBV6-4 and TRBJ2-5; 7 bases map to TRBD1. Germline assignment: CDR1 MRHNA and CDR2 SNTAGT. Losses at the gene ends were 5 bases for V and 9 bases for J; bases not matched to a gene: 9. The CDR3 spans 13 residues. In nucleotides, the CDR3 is TGTGCCAGCAGTTCGGGCGAACAGGGGCCCCAGTACTTC. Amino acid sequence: CASSSGEQGPQYF.

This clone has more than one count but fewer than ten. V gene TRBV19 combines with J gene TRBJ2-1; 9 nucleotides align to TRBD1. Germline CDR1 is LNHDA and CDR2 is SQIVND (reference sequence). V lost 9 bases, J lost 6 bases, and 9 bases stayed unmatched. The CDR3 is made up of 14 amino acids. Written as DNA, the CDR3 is TGTGCCAGCCACCGGACAGGGGAAGCCAATGAGCAGTTCTTC. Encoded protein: CASHRTGEANEQFF. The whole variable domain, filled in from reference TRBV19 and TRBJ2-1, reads DGGITQSPKYLFRKEGQNVTLSCEQNLNHDAMYWYRQDPGQGLRLIYYSQIVNDFQKGDIAEGYSVSREKKESFPLTVTSAQKNPTAFYLCASHRTGEANEQFFGPGTRLTVL.

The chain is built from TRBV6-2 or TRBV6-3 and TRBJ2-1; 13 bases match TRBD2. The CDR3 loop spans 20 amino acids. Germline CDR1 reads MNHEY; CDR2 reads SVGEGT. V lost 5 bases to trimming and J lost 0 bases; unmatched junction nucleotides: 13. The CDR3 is CASSDELGLAGAGSYNEQFF. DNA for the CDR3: TGTGCCAGCAGTGACGAACTTGGACTAGCGGGGGCCGGCTCCTACAATGAGCAGTTCTTC.

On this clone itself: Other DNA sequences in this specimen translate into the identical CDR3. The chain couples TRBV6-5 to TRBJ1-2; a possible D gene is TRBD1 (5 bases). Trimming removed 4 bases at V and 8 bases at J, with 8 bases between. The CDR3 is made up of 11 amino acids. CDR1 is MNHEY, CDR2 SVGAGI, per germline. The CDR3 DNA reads TGTGCCAGCAGTTCCCGGGGGGGCTACACCTTC. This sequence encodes CASSSRGGYTF.

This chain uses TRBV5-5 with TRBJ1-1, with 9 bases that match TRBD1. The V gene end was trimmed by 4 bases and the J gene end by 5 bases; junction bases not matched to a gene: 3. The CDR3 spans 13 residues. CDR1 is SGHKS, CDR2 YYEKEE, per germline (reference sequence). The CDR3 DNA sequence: TGTGCCAGCAGCAAGGGGACAGGGACTGAAGCTTTCTTT. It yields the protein CASSKGTGTEAFF.

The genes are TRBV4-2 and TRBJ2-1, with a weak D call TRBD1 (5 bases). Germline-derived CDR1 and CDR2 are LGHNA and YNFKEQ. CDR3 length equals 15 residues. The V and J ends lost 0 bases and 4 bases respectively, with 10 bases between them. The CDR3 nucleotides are TGTGCCAGCAGCCAAGATTGGACAAATTACAATGAGCAGTTCTTC. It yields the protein CASSQDWTNYNEQFF.

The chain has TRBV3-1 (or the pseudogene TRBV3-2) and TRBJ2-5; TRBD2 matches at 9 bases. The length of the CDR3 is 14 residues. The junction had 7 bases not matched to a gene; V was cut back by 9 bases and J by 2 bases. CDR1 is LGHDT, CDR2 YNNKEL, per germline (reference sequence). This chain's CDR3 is CASRGLAGQETQYF. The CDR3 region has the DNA TGTGCCAGTAGGGGTCTAGCGGGGCAAGAGACCCAGTACTTC.

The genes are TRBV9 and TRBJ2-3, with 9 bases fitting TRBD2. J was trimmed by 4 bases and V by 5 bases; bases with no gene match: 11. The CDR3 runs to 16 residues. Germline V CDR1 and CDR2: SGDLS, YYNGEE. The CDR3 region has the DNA TGTGCCAGCAGTCCTCCGGCTAGCGGGGTGTCAGATACGCAGTATTTT. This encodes CASSPPASGVSDTQYF. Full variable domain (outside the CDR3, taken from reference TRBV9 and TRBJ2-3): DSGVTQTPKHLITATGQRVTLRCSPRSGDLSVYWYQQSLDQGLQFLIQYYNGEERAKGNILERFSAQQFPDLHSELNLSSLELGDSALYFCASSPPASGVSDTQYFGPGTRLTVL.

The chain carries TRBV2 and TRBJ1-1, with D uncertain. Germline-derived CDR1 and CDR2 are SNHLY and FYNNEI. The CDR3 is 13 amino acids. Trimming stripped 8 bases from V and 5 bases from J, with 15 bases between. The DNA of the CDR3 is TGTGCCAGCGATAGGGAGACTGGGACTGAAGCTTTCTTT. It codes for CASDRETGTEAFF.

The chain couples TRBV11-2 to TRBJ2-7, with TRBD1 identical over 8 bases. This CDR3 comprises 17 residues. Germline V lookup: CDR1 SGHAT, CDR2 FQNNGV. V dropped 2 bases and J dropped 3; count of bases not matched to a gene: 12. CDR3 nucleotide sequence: TGTGCCAGCAGCTTAAGCAAGATGACAGGGGCTGGCTACGAGCAGTACTTC. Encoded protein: CASSLSKMTGAGYEQYF.

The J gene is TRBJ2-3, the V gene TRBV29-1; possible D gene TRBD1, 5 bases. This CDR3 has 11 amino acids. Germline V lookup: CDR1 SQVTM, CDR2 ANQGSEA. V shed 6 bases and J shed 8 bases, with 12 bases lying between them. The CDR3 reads CSVHQGFTQYF. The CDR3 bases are TGCAGCGTCCATCAGGGTTTTACGCAGTATTTT.

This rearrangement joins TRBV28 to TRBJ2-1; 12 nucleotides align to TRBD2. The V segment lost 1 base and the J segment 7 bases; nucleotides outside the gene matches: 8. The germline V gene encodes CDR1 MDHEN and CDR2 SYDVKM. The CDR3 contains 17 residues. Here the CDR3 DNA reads TGTGCCAGCAGTTTATCAACCGGGACTAGCGGGTGGAATGAGCAGTTCTTC. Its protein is CASSLSTGTSGWNEQFF.

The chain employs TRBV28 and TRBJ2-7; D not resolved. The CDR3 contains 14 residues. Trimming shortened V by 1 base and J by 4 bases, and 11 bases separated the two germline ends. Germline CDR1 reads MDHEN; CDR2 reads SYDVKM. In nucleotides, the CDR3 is TGTGCCAGCAGTTTATTGGCATATCAATACGAGCAGTACTTC. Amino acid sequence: CASSLLAYQYEQYF.

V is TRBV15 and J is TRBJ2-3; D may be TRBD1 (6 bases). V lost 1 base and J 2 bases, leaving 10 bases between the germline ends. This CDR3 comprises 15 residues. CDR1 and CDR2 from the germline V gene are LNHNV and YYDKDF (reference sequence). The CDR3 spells CATSRGQASTDTQYF. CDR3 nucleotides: TGTGCCACCAGCAGAGGACAGGCCTCCACAGATACGCAGTATTTT. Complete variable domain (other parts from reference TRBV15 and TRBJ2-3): DAMVIQNPRYQVTQFGKPVTLSCSQTLNHNVMYWYQQKSSQAPKLLFHYYDKDFNNEADTPDNFQSRRPNTSFCFLDIRSPGLGDTAMYLCATSRGQASTDTQYFGPGTRLTVL.